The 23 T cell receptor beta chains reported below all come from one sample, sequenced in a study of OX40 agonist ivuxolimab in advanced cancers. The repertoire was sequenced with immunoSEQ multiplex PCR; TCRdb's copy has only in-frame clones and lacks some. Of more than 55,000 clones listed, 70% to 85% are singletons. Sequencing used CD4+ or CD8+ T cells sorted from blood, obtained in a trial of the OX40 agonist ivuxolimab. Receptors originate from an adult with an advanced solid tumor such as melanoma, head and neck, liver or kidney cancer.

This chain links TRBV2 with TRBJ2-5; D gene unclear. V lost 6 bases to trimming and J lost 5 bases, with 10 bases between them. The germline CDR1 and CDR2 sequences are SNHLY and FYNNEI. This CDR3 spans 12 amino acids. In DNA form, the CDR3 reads TGTGCCAGCAGCTTTGCCGGGGAGACCCAGTACTTC. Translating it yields CASSFAGETQYF.

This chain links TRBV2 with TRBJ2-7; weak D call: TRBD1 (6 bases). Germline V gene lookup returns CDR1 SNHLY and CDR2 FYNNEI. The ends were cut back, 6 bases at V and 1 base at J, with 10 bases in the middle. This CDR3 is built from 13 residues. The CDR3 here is CASRVQGSYEQYF. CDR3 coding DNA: TGTGCCAGCAGGGTCCAGGGGTCCTACGAGCAGTACTTC. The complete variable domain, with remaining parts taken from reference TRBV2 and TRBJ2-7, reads EPEVTQTPSHQVTQMGQEVILRCVPISNHLYFYWYRQILGQKVEFLVSFYNNEISEKSEIFDDQFSVERPDGSNFTLKIRSTKLEDSAMYFCASRVQGSYEQYFGPGTRLTVT.

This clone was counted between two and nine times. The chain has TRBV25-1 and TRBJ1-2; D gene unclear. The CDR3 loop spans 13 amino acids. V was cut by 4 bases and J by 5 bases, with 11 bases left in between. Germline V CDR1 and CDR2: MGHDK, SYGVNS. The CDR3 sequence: CASSGVAGYGYTF. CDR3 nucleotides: TGTGCCAGCAGTGGGGTCGCTGGATATGGCTACACCTTC.

The CDR3 region is CASSLERKNTEAFF. CDR3 DNA: TGTGCCAGCAGCTTGGAACGGAAGAACACTGAAGCTTTCTTT. V gene TRBV5-4 combines with J gene TRBJ1-1; D is unclear. The CDR3 contains 14 residues. CDR1 SGHNT and CDR2 YYREEE come from the germline V gene (reference sequence). V dropped 0 bases and J dropped 1 base, with 7 bases sitting between them.

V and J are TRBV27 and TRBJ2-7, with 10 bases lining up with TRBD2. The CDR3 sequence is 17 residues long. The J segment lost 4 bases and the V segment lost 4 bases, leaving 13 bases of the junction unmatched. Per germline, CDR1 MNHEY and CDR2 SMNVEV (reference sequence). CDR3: CASSSSPPSGSLYEQYF. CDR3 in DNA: TGTGCCAGCAGTTCCTCCCCCCCTAGCGGGAGTTTATACGAGCAGTACTTC.

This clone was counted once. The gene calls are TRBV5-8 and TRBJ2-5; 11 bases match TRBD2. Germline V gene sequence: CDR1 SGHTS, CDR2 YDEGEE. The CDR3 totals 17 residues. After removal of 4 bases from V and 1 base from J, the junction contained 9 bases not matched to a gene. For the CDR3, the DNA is TGTGCCAGCAGCCCCGAAGGGACTAGCGGACCCCAAGAGACCCAGTACTTC. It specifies CASSPEGTSGPQETQYF.

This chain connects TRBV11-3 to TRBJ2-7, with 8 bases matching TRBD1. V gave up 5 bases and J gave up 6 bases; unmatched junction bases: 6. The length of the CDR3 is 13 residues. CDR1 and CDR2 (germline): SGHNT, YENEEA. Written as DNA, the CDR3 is TGTGCCAGCAGCGTTACCGGGACAGGCGAGCAGTACTTC. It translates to CASSVTGTGEQYF.

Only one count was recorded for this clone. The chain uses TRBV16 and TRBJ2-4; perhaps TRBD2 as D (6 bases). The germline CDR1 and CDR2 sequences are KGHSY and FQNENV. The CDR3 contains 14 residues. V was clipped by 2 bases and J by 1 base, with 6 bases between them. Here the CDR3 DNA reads TGTGCCAGCAGCCAAGGGGGGGCCAAAAACATTCAGTACTTC. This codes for CASSQGGAKNIQYF.

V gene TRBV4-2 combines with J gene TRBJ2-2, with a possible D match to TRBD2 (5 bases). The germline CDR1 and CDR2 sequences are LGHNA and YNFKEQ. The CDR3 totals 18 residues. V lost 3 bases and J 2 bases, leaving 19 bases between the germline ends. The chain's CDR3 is CASSHLLGLAANTGELFF. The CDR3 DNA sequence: TGTGCCAGCAGCCACCTCCTTGGGCTAGCAGCAAACACCGGGGAGCTGTTTTTT.

The CDR3 nucleotides are TGTGCCAGCTCGATTACAGAGAGCAACACTGAAGCTTTCTTT. It codes for CASSITESNTEAFF. The rearrangement joins TRBV18 to TRBJ1-1; D is uncertain. Per the germline V gene, CDR1 is KGHSH and CDR2 is LQKENI. Trimming removed 6 bases from V and 2 bases from J, with 13 bases in between. The CDR3 spans 14 residues.

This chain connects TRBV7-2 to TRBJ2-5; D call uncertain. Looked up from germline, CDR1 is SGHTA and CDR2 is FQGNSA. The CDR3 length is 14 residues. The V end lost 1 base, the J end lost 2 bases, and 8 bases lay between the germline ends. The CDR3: CASSLVSTQETQYF. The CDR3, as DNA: TGTGCCAGCAGCTTAGTTAGTACTCAAGAGACCCAGTACTTC.

The CDR3 here is CASAVPPYNEQFF. The CDR3 DNA follows: TGTGCCAGCGCCGTTCCCCCCTACAATGAGCAGTTCTTC. The chain couples TRBV28 to TRBJ2-1; the D is unclear. This CDR3 has 13 residues. Germline V gene data show CDR1 as MDHEN and CDR2 as SYDVKM. Trimming pared 8 bases from V and 2 bases from J, leaving 10 bases between. The full variable domain, its missing parts supplied by reference TRBV28 and TRBJ2-1, is DVKVTQSSRYLVKRTGEKVFLECVQDMDHENMFWYRQDPGLGLRLIYFSYDVKMKEKGDIPEGYSVSREKKERFSLILESASTNQTSMYLCASAVPPYNEQFFGPGTRLTVL.

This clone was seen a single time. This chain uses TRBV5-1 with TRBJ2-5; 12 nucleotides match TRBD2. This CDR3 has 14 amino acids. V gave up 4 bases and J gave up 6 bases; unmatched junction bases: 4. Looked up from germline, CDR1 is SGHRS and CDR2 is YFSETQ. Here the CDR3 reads CASSIRTSGKTQYF. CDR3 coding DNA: TGCGCCAGCAGCATAAGGACTAGCGGGAAGACCCAGTACTTC.

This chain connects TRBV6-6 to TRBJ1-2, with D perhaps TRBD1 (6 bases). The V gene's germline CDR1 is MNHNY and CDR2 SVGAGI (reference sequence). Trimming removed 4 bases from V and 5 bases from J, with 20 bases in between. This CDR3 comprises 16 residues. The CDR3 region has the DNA TGTGCCAGCAGTTTACCTCAGGGGTCCTCGGGATATGGCTACACCTTC. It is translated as CASSLPQGSSGYGYTF.

The CDR3 DNA reads as TGCGCCAGCAGCATGGGACAGTGGAGGGAGACCCAGTACTTC. Amino acid sequence: CASSMGQWRETQYF. The chain is built from TRBV5-1 and TRBJ2-5; 7 nucleotides agree with TRBD1. Germline assignment: CDR1 SGHRS and CDR2 YFSETQ. The trim removed 4 bases at V and 5 bases at J, leaving 8 bases unmatched. The CDR3 has 14 amino acids. The full variable domain, completed using reference TRBV5-1 and TRBJ2-5, is KAGVTQTPRYLIKTRGQQVTLSCSPISGHRSVSWYQQTPGQGLQFLFEYFSETQRNKGNFPGRFSGRQFSNSRSEMNVSTLELGDSALYLCASSMGQWRETQYFGPGTRLLVL.

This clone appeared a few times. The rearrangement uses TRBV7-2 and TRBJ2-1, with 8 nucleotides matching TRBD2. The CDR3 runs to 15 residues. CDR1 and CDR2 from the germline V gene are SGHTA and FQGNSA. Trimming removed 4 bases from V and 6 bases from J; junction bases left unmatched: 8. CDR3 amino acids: CASSSVAGLGNEQFF. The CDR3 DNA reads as TGTGCCAGCAGCTCCGTAGCGGGGCTTGGCAATGAGCAGTTCTTC.

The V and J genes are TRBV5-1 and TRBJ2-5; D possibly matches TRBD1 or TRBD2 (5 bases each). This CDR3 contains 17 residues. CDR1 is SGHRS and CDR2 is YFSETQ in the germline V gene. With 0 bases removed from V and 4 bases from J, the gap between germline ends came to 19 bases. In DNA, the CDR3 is TGCGCCAGCAGCTTGGGAAGTTCCCGGGGCCGGGGAGAGACCCAGTACTTC. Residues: CASSLGSSRGRGETQYF.

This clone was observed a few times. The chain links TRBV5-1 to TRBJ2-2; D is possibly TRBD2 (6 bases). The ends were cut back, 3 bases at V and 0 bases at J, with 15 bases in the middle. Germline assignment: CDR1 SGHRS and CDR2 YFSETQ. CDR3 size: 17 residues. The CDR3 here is CASSSTSILSNTGELFF. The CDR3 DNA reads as TGCGCCAGCAGCTCAACTAGCATCCTATCGAACACCGGGGAGCTGTTTTTT.

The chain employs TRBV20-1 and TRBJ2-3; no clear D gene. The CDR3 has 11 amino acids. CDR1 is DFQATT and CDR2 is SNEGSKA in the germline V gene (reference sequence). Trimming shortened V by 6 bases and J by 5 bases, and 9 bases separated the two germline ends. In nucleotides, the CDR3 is TGCAGTGCAATGCGACGAGATACGCAGTATTTT. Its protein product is CSAMRRDTQYF.

Written as DNA, the CDR3 is TGTGCCAGCTCACCTGAGGGTTGGACTGAAGCTTTCTTT. Its translation is CASSPEGWTEAFF. This chain joins TRBV18 and TRBJ1-1; D unresolved. V gave up 3 bases and J gave up 5 bases, with 10 bases separating them. CDR3 size: 13 residues. CDR1 is KGHSH, CDR2 LQKENI, per germline.

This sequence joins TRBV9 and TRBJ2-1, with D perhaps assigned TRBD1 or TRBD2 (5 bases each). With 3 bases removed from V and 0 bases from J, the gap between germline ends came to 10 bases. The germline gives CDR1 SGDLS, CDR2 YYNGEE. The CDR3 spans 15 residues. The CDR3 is CASSGGKNSYNEQFF. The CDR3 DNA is TGTGCCAGCAGCGGGGGGAAGAACTCCTACAATGAGCAGTTCTTC.

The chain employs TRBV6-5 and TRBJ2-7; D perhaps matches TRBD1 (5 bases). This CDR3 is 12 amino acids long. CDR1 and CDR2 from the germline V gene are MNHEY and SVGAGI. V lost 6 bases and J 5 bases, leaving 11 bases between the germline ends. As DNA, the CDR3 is TGTGCCAGCAGCCCCAGGGCCCACGAGCAGTACTTC. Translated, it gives CASSPRAHEQYF.

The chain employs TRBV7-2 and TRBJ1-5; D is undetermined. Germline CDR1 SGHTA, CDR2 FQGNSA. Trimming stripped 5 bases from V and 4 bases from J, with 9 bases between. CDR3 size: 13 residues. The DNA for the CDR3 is TGTGCCAGCAGCAGGGTTTTAAATCAGCCCCAGCATTTT. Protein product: CASSRVLNQPQHF.